This T cell receptor beta chain was identified in a study of long-term antiretroviral therapy in people with HIV. This clone has just one count. This CDR3 is 18 amino acids long. With V trimmed by 4 bases and J by 1 base, 13 bases remained unmatched. Germline CDR1 and CDR2: MNHNS and SASEGT. They ran version v3.0 of the immunoSEQ assay at survey level. Sequencing had a target that covered about 35,000-55,000 T-cell genomes per sample. The method was immunoSEQ multiplex PCR; TCRdb's version includes in-frame clones alone and lacks a portion of them. The sample has around 35,000 clones, 60% to 85% seen once.

The chain combines TRBV6-1 with TRBJ2-7; 10 bases are a match to TRBD1. This specimen consisted of unsorted PBMCs, obtained 3.1 years after starting antiretroviral therapy. The TCR comes from a woman aged 50 to 60 with HIV. The CDR3 DNA is TGTGCCAGCAGTGCCCAAGTAAGGACAGGGGGAGGATCCTACGAGCAGTACGTC. Translating it yields CASSAQVRTGGGSYEQYV.